What follows describes a single T cell receptor beta chain. The data derive from a study of blood T cell repertoires in COVID-19. Study at large: Samples of COVID-19 (acute and convalescent) were obtained from the United States, Italy and Spain. PBMCs, B-cell-depleted T cells, or T cells were the source of the cDNA or gDNA that made up the material.

In the study's own analysis: The assay estimated nucleated cells by amplifying reference gene primers. Sequenced by immunoSEQ multiplex PCR; TCRdb stores in-frame clones only, minus some. V, J and clone size reflect that table, while D and trimming were determined from the DNA. This table holds 250,000 to 300,000 clones, around 86% found once. J was trimmed by 6 bases and V by 5 bases; bases with no gene match: 7. The length of the CDR3 is 16 residues. Germline V gives CDR1 SGHAT, CDR2 FQNNGV. This chain joins TRBV11-2 and TRBJ2-1; 13 bases are a match to TRBD2. The origin of this receptor is a woman between 40 and 55 years old who had recovered from COVID-19. Sequencing was carried out using peripheral blood. The CDR3 nucleotides are TGTGCCAGCAGCACGGGGACTAGCGGGATTGCCAATGAGCAGTTCTTC. Translating it yields CASSTGTSGIANEQFF.